A selection of T cell receptor beta chains follows, all from one sample in a study of CD8+CD57+ T cells in acquired aplastic anemia. One entry per CDR3 protein results from TCRdb running MiXCR on the reads. Seen here are about 170,000 distinct CDR3 sequences, around half observed once, and the top ten hold 1.1%. Sequenced sample: sorted CD4+, CD8+, or CD8+CD57+ T cells (not recorded which) from PBMCs. The receptors derive from a human donor with aplastic anemia. Both conserved end residues are trimmed from each CDR3. Fields, in order: V gene, CDR3 protein.

TRBV20-1,SAAEDQAYNEQF
TRBV20-1,SATDLGNTIY
TRBV7-2,ASSPTRAYAYT
TRBV12-3/TRBV12-4,ASRRGGDYGYT
TRBV9,ASSVGGTSVSYEQY
TRBV20-1,SAREGTGGLQF
TRBV9,ASSVRPGLAGEGETQY
TRBV25-1,ASSENQGAALDNQPQH
TRBV2,ASSDRDRASPLH
TRBV6-1,ASREAYEQY